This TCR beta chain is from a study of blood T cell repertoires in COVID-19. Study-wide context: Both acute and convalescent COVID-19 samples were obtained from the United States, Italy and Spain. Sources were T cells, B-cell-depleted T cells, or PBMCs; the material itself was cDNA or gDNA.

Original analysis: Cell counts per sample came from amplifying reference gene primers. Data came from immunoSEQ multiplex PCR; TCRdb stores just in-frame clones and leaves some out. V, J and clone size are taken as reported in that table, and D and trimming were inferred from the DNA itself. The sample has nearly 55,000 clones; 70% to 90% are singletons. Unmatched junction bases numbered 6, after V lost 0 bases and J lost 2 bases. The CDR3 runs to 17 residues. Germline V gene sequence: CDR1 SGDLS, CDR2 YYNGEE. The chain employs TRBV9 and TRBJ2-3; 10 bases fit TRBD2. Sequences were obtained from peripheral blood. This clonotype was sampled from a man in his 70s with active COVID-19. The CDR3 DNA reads TGTGCCAGCAGCGTAGCACTAGCGGGGACCCTCACAGATACGCAGTATTTT. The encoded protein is CASSVALAGTLTDTQYF.